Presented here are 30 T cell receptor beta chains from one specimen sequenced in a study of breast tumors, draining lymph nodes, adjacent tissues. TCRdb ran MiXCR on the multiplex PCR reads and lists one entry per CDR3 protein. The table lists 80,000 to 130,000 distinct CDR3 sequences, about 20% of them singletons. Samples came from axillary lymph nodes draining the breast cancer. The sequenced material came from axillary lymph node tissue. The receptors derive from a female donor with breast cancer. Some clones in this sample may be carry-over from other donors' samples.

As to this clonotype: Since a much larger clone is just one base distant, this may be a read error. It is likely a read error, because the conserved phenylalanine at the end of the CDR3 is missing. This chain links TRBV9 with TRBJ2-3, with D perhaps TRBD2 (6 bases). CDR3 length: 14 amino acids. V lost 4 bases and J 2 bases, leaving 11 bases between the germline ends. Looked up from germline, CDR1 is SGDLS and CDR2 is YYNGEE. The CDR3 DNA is TGTGCCAGCAGCTCCGGACTATCCACAGATACGCAGTATCTT. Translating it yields CASSSGLSTDTQYL.

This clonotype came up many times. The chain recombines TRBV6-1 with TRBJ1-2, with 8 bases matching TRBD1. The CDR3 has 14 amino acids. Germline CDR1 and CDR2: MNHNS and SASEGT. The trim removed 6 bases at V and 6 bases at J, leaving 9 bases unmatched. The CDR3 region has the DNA TGTGCCAGCAGGATTTCGGACAGGGTGGATGGCTACACCTTC. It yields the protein CASRISDRVDGYTF.

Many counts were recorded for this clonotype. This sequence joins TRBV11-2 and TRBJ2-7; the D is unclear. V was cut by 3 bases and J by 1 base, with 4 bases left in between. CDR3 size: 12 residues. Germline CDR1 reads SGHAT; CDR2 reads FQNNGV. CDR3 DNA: TGTGCCAGCAGCTTCGCATCCTACGAGCAGTACTTC. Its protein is CASSFASYEQYF.

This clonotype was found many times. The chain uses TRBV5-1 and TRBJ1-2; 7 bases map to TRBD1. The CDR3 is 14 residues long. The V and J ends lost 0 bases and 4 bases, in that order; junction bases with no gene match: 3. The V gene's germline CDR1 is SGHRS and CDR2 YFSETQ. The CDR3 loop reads CASSLDRGGYGYTF. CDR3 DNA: TGCGCCAGCAGCTTGGACAGGGGTGGCTATGGCTACACCTTC.

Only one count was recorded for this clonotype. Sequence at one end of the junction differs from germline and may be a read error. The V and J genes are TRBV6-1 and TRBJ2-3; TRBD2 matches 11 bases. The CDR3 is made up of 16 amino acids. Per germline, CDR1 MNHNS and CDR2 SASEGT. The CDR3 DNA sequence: TGTGCCAGCAGTGATAGAGTAGCGGGGGGGGCAGATGCGCAGTATTTT. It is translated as CASSDRVAGGADAQYF.

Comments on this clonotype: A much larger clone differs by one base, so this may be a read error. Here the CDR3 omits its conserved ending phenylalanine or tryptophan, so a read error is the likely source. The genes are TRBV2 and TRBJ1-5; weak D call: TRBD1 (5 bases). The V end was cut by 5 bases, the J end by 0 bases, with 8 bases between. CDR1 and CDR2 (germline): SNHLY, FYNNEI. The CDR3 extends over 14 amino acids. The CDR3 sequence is CASSSTDSNQPQHS. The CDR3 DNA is TGTGCCAGCAGTTCGACAGATAGCAATCAGCCCCAGCATTCT.

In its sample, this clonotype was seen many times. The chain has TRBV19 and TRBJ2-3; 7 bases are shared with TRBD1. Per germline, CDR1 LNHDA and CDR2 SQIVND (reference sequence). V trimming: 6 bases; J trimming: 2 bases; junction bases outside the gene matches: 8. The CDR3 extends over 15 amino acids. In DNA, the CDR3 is TGTGCCAGTAGACCCCTAGGGACAGCCACAGATACGCAGTATTTT. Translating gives CASRPLGTATDTQYF. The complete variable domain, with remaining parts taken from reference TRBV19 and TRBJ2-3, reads DGGITQSPKYLFRKEGQNVTLSCEQNLNHDAMYWYRQDPGQGLRLIYYSQIVNDFQKGDIAEGYSVSREKKESFPLTVTSAQKNPTAFYLCASRPLGTATDTQYFGPGTRLTVL.

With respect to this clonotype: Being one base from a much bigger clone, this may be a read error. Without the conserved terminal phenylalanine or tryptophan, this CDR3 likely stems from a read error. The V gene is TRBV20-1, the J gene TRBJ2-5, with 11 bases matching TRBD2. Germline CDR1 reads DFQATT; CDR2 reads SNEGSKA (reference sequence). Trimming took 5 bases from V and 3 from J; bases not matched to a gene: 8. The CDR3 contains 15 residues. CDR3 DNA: TGCAGTGCTTCTCGACTAGCGGGAAACGAAGAGACCCAGTACGTC. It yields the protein CSASRLAGNEETQYV.

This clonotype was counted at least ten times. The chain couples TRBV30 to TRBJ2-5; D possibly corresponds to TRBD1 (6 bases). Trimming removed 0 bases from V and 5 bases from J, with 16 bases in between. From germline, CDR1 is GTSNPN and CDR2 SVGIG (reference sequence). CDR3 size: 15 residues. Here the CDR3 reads CAWSVLPTGPETQYF. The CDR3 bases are TGTGCCTGGAGTGTACTCCCTACAGGGCCGGAGACCCAGTACTTC.

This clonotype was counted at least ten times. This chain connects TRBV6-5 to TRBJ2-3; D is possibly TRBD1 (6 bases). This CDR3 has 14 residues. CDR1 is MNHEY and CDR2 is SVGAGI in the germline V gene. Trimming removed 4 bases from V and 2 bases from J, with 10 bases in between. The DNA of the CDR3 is TGTGCCAGCAGTTTACAGGGTCCCACAGATACGCAGTATTTT. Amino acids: CASSLQGPTDTQYF.

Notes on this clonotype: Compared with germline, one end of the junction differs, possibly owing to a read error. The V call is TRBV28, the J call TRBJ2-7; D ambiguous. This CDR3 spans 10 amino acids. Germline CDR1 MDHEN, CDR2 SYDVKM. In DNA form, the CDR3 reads TGCGCCAGCGCCTGTTACGAGCAGTACTTC. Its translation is CASACYEQYF.

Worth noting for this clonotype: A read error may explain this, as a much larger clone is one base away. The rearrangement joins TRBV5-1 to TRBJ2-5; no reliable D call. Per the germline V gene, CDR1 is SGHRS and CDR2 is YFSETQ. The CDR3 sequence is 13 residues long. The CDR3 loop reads CASSLAEAETQCF. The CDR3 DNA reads TGCGCCAGCAGCTTGGCTGAGGCAGAGACCCAGTGCTTC.

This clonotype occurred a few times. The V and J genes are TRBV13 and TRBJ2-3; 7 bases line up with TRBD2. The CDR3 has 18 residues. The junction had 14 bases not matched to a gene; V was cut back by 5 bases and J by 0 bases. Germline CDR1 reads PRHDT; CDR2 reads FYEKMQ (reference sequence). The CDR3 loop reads CASSQRDWRELSTDTQYF. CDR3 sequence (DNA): TGTGCCAGCAGCCAGCGGGACTGGCGGGAGTTGAGCACAGATACGCAGTATTTT.

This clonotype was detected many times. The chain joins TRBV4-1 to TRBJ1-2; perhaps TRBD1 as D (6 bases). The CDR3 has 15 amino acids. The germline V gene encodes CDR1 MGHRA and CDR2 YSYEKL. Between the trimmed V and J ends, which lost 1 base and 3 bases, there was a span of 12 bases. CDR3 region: CASSQAPGAHYGYTF. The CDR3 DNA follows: TGCGCCAGCAGCCAAGCCCCAGGGGCCCACTATGGCTACACCTTC.

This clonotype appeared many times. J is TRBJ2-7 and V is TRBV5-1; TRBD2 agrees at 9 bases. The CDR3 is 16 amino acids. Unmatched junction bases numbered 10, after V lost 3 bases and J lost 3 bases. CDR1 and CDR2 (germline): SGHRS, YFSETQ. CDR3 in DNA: TGCGCCAGCAGCTCAAATAGCGGGGGAGACTACTACGAGCAGTACTTC. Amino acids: CASSSNSGGDYYEQYF.

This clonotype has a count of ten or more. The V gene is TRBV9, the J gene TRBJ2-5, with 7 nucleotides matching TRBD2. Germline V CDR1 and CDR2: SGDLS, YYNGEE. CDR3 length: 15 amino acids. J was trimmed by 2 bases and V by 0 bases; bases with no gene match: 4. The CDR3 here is CASSVAGGPQETQYF. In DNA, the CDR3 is TGTGCCAGCAGCGTAGCGGGGGGACCGCAAGAGACCCAGTACTTC.

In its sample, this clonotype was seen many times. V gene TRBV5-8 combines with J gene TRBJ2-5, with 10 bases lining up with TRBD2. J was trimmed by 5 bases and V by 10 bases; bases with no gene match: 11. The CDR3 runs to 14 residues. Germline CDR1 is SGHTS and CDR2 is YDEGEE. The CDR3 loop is CASLPSGGAETQYF. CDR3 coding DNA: TGTGCCTCACTCCCCAGCGGGGGGGCGGAGACCCAGTACTTC.

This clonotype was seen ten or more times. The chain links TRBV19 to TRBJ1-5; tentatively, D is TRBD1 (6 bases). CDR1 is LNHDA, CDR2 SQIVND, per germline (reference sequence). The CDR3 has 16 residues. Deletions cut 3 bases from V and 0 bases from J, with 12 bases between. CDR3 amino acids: CASSISGTFSNQPQHF. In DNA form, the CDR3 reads TGTGCCAGTAGTATTTCAGGGACATTTAGCAATCAGCCCCAGCATTTT.

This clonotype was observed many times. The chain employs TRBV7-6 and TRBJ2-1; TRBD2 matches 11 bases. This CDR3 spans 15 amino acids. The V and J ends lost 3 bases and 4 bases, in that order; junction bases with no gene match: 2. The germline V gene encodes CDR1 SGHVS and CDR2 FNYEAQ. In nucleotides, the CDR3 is TGTGCCAGCAGCTTCGGGACTAGCGGTTACAATGAGCAGTTCTTC. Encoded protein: CASSFGTSGYNEQFF. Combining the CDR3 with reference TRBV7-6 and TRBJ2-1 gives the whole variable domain GAGVSQSPRYKVTKRGQDVALRCDPISGHVSLYWYRQALGQGPEFLTYFNYEAQQDKSGLPNDRFSAERPEGSISTLTIQRTEQRDSAMYRCASSFGTSGYNEQFFGPGTRLTVL.

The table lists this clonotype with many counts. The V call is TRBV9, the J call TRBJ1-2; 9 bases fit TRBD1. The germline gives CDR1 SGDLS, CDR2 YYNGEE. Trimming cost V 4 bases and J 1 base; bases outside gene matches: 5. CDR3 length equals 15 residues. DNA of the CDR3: TGTGCCAGCAGCCGAGGGACAGGGCGTAACTATGGCTACACCTTC. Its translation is CASSRGTGRNYGYTF.

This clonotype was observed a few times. The chain's CDR3 is CASRPTGARNQPQHF. The CDR3 DNA follows: TGTGCCAGCAGACCCACCGGGGCCCGGAATCAGCCCCAGCATTTT. The V call is TRBV6-5, the J call TRBJ1-5; possible D gene TRBD1, 5 bases. V was shortened by 6 bases and J by 4 bases, with 16 bases between the two germline ends. The germline CDR1 and CDR2 sequences are MNHEY and SVGAGI. There are 15 residues in the CDR3.

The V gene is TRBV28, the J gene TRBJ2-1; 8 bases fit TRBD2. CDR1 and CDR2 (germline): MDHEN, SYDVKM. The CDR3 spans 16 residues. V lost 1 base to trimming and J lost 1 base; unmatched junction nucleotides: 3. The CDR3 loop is CASSLFAGGSYNEQFF. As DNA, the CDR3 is TGTGCCAGCAGTTTATTCGCGGGAGGATCCTACAATGAGCAGTTCTTC.

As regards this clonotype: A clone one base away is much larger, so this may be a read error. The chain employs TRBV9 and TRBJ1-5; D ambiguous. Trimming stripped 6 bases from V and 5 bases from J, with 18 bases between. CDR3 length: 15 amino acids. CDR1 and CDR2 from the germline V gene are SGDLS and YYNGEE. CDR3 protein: CASNSDGSFDQPQHF. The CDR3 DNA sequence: TGTGCCAGCAACTCCGACGGGAGCTTCGATCAGCCCCAGCATTTT.

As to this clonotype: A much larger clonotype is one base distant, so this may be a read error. In DNA form, the CDR3 reads TGTGCCAGCAGGCCACGGGGGGGCCGGGCATCAGGTAACGAGCAGTACTTC. Protein: CASRPRGGRASGNEQYF. The chain recombines TRBV6-1 with TRBJ2-7, with 8 bases that match TRBD2. Germline assignment: CDR1 MNHNS and CDR2 SASEGT. V trimming: 6 bases; J trimming: 5 bases; junction bases outside the gene matches: 18. The CDR3 runs 17 residues.

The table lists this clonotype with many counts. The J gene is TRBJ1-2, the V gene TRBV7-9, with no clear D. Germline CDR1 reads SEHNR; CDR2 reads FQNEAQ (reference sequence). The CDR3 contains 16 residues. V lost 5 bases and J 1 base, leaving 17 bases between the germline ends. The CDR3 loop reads CASSPDRAYLNYGYTF. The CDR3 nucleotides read TGTGCCAGCAGCCCCGACCGGGCCTACCTTAACTATGGCTACACCTTC.

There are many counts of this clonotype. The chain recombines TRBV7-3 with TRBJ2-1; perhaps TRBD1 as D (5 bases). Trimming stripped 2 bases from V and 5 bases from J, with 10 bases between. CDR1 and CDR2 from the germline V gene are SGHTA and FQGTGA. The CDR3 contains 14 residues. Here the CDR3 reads CASSLHQGNNEQFF. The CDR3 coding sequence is TGTGCCAGCAGCTTACATCAGGGCAACAATGAGCAGTTCTTC.

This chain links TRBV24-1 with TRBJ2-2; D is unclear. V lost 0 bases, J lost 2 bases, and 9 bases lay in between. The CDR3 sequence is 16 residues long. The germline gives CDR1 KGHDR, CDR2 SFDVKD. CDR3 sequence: CATSDLMGLNTGELFF. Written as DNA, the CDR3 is TGTGCCACCAGTGATTTGATGGGCCTCAACACCGGGGAGCTGTTTTTT.

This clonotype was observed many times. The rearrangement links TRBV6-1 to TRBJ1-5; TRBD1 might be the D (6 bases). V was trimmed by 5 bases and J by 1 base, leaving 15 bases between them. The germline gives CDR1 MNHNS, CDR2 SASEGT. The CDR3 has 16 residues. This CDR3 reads CASSYTGRVSNQPQHF. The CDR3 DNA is TGTGCCAGCAGTTACACAGGGAGGGTGAGCAATCAGCCCCAGCATTTT.

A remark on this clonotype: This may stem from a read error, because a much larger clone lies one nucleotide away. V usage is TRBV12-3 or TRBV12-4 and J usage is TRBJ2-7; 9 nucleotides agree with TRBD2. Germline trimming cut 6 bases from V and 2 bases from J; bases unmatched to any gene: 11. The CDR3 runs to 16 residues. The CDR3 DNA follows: TGTGCCAGCAGCCCTGTGGGCGGGGGGGGGGCCTACGAGCAGTACTTC. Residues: CASSPVGGGGAYEQYF.

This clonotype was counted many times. CDR3 nucleotide sequence: TGTGCCAGCAACCGAGACAGGGGGCAGCAGTTCTTC. Protein sequence: CASNRDRGQQFF. The V and J genes are TRBV2 and TRBJ2-1, with 10 bases that match TRBD1. Per the germline V gene, CDR1 is SNHLY and CDR2 is FYNNEI. Trimming took 7 bases from V and 11 from J; bases not matched to a gene: 5. The CDR3 has 12 amino acids.